This T cell receptor (beta chain) was sequenced for a study of blood T cell repertoires in COVID-19. As for the study in general: COVID-19 samples from acute and convalescent phases originated in the United States, Italy and Spain.

The CDR3 has 15 residues. V trimming: 4 bases; J trimming: 0 bases; junction bases outside the gene matches: 3. CDR1 is SGHDT, CDR2 YYEEEE, per germline. Clones were sequenced by immunoSEQ multiplex PCR, and TCRdb holds only the in-frame ones, with some missing. Counted here are approximately 110,000 clones, about 88% occurring once; the ten biggest clones make up 2% to 2.5%. The TCR sequence derives from a human donor in a cohort sampled during active COVID-19. This rearrangement joins TRBV5-6 to TRBJ2-7, with 11 bases aligning to TRBD1. Sequences were obtained from peripheral blood. DNA for the CDR3: TGTGCCAGCAGCCAGGACAGGGGGCTCTCCTACGAGCAGTACTTC. Amino acids: CASSQDRGLSYEQYF.